The text below deals with one TCR beta chain. Profiled with immunoSEQ multiplex PCR; TCRdb holds only in-frame clones, not every one. The data contain 50,000 to 60,000 clones, more than 80% of them seen just once; the ten biggest clones take up roughly 5%. This CDR3 contains 16 residues. CDR1 is LNHDA, CDR2 SQIVND, per germline (reference sequence). Trimming took 5 bases from V and 1 from J, leaving 14 bases between them. This sample was included in a study of OX40 agonist ivuxolimab in advanced cancers. Material: CD4+ or CD8+ T cells sorted from blood, obtained in a trial of the OX40 agonist ivuxolimab. The chain uses TRBV19 and TRBJ2-2, with D perhaps TRBD1 or TRBD2 (7 bases each). This TCR was recovered from an adult with an advanced solid tumor such as melanoma, head and neck, liver or kidney cancer. The CDR3 region has the DNA TGTGCCAGTAGTCCAGCGGGACAGCTGAACACCGGGGAGCTGTTTTTT. Amino acids: CASSPAGQLNTGELFF.